This T cell receptor (beta chain) was identified in a study of T cell responses to AZD1222 COVID-19 vaccine (dated by TCRdb to the early 2020s). About the investigation overall: TCR sequencing was performed for about 250 trial participants, of whom about 200 were given two doses of AZD1222 and around 26 were given two doses of MenACWY control vaccine. Trial participants were enrolled by age into subgroups of 18-55, 56-69 and 70-plus years, and around 150, 29 and 61 TCR-sequenced participants, respectively, were included in these subgroups.

With regard to this clone: What this receptor recognizes is not known. Base qualities are not at hand, and no much larger clone is one base apart.

What the time point label conveys for this sample: baseline before first vaccination. The treatment or condition label on this specimen signifies: meningococcal conjugate vaccine given as trial control. Samples from vaccinated people were obtained from the UK trials COV001 and COV002, which included a single-blind randomized controlled phase 2/3 trial of AZD1222 (ChAdOx1 nCoV-19) in healthy adults. Trial participant PBMC samples were collected at day 0 and day 28 after the second dose for TCRbeta chain sequencing. The CDR3 goes from the cysteine to the phenylalanine over 15 residues. Only CDR3 DNA is held: 45 bases, read in frame from base 1. From the germline V gene, CDR1 is MGHRA and CDR2 is YSYEKL. Unmatched junction bases come to 12, with V trimmed by 4 bases and J by 7 bases. The CDR3 regions of human TCRbeta chains were analyzed by immunosequencing. As for the authors' bioinformatics: Repertoire TCRs were checked for matches against a reference library of SARS-CoV-2-specific TCRs that had been generated using the MIRA antigen-specificity platform. Breadth was defined as the fraction of unique TCRs that were SARS-CoV-2-associated. Depth was defined as the fraction of total T cells that were SARS-CoV-2-associated. Using the MIRA data, each spike-specific TCR was assigned both to the spike region to which the TCR was reactive and to a CD4 or CD8 class. Log10-transformed breadth and depth values were compared by one-way ANOVA with Sidak's multiple comparisons tests. TCRdb limited this immuneACCESS table to in-frame rearrangements with V and J called. A share of clones is missing; checked studies link under half to unresolved V genes, and the rest is unexplained. The V and J calls and clone size come from that table; D and trimming were worked out from the DNA. The sample includes under 70,000 clones, with less than 85% observed a single time. The ten most abundant clones make up about a quarter of the sample.

Broader findings and caveats from the paper: Epitopes outside the regions mutated in the B.1.351 and B.1.1.7 variants were reportedly recognized by nearly half of the unique spike-specific TCRs. In the small 56-69-year group, the increase in depth fell short of significance, most likely because of low power. Spike-specific TCR breadth and depth rose significantly after two AZD1222 doses compared with day 0 and with MenACWY recipients. Conclusions about previously exposed vaccinees were limited because only six AZD1222 recipients were SARS-CoV-2 seropositive at baseline. The vaccine-associated CD4 TCRs covered the entire spike protein, and the dominant responses fell in regions 160-218 and 743-854. Participants were mostly white British, with more females than males. The authors suggested clonal diversity may have been underestimated. Because no day 14 peak-response samples were available, repertoires were characterized only after the peak T cell response.

The receptor was isolated from an adult in good health. The starting material was peripheral blood, obtained on day 0 of MenACWY control vaccination. The V and J genes are TRBV4-1 and TRBJ1-1; 7 bases in between match TRBD1. CDR3 protein: CASSRDVTGPDEAFF. The nucleotide sequence is TGCGCCAGCAGCCGAGATGTGACAGGGCCGGATGAAGCTTTCTTT.